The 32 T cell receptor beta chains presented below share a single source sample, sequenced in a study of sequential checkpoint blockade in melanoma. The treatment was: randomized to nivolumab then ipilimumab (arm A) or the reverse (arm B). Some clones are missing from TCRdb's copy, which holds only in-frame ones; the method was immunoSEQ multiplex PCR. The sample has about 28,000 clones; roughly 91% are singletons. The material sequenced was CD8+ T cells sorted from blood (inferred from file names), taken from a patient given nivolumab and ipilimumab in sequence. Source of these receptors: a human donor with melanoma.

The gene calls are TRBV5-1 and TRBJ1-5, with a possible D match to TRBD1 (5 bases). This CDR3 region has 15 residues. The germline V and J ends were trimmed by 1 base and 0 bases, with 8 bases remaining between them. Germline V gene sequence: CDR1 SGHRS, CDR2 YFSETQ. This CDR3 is CASSLTGYSNQPQHF. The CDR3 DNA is TGCGCCAGCAGCTTGACAGGCTATAGCAATCAGCCCCAGCATTTT.

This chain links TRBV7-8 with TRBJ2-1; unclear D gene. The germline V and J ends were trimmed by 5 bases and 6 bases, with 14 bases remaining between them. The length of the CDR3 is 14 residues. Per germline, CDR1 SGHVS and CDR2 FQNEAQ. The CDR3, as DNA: TGTGCCAGCAGCCTCGACTCTATCGGCAATGAGCAGTTCTTC. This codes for CASSLDSIGNEQFF.

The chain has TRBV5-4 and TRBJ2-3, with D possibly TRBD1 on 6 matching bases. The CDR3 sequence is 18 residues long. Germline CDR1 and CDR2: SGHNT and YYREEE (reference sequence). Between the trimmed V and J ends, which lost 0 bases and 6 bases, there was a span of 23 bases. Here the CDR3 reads CASSLVLVVGGKMDTQYF. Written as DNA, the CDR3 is TGTGCCAGCAGCTTGGTGTTAGTAGTAGGGGGTAAGATGGATACGCAGTATTTT.

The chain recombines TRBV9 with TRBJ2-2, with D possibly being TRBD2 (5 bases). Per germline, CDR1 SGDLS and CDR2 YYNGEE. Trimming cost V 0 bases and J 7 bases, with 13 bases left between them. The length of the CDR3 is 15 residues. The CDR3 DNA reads TGTGCCAGCAGCGTAGGTCCCGGGATAGACGGGGAGCTGTTTTTT. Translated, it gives CASSVGPGIDGELFF.

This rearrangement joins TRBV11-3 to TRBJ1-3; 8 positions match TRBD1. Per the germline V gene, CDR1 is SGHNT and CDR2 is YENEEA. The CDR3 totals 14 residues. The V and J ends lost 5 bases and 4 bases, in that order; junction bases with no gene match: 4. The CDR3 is CASSETGAGNTIYF. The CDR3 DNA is TGTGCCAGCAGCGAGACAGGGGCGGGAAACACCATATATTTT.

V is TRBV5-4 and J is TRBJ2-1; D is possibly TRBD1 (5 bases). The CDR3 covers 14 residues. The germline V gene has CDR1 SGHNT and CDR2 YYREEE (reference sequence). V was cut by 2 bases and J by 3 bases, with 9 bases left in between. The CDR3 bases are TGTGCCAGCAGCTTTGCAGGGATCTACAATGAGCAGTTCTTC. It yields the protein CASSFAGIYNEQFF.

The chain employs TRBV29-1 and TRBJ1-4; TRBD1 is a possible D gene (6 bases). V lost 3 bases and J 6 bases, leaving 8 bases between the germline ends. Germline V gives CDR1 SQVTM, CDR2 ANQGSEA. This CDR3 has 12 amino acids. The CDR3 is CSVDPGDEKLFF. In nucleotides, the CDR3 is TGCAGCGTTGACCCAGGGGATGAAAAACTGTTTTTT.

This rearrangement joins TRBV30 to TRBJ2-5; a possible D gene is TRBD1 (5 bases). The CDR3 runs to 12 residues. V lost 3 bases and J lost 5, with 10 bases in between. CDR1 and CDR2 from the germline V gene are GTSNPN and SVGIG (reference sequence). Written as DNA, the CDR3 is TGTGCCTGGAGCCCGTCAGGGGAGACCCAGTACTTC. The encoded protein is CAWSPSGETQYF.

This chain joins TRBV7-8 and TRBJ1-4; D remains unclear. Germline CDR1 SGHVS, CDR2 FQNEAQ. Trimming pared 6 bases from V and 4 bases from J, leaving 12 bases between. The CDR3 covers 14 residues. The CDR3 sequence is CASRSSSGNEKLFF. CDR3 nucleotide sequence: TGTGCCAGCAGATCTTCCTCGGGTAATGAAAAACTGTTTTTT.

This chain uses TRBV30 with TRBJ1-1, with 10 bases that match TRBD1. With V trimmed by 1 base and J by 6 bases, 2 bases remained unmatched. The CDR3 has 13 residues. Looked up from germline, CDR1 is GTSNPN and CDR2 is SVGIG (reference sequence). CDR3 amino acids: CAWSGTGGAEAFF. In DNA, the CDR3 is TGTGCCTGGAGTGGGACAGGGGGTGCTGAAGCTTTCTTT.

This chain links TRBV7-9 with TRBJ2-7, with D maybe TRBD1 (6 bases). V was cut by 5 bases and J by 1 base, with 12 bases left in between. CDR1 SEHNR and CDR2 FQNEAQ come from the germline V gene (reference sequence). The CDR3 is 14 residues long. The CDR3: CASSKQGASYEQYF. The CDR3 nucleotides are TGTGCCAGCAGCAAACAGGGTGCGTCCTACGAGCAGTACTTC.

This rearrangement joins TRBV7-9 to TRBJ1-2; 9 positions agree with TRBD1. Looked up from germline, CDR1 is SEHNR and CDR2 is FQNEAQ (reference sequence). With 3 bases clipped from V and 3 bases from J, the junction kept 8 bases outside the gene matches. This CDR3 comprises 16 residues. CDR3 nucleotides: TGTGCCAGCAGCTTCCCGGGGTGGACAGGGGACTATGGCTACACCTTC. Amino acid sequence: CASSFPGWTGDYGYTF.

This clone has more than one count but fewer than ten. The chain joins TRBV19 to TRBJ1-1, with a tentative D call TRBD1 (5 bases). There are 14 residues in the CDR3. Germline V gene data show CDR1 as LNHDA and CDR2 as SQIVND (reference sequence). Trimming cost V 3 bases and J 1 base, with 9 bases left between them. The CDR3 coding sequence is TGTGCCAGTAGTATCCAGGGTGGGAACACTGAAGCTTTCTTT. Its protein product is CASSIQGGNTEAFF.

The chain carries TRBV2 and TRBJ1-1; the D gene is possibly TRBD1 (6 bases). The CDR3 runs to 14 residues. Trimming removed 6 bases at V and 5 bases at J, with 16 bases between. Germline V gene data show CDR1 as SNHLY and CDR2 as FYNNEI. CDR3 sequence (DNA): TGTGCCAGCAGGACGGGGGGGCTGTCGACTGAAGCTTTCTTT. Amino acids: CASRTGGLSTEAFF.

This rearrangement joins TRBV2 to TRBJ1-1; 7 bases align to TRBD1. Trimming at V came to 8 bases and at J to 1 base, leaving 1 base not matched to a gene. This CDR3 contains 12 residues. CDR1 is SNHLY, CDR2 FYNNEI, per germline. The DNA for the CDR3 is TGTGCCAGCGGGACAGAGAACACTGAAGCTTTCTTT. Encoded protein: CASGTENTEAFF.

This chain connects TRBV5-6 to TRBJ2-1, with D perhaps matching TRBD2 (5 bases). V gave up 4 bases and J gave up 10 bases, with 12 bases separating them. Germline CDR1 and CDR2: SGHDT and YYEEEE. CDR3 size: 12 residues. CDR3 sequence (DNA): TGTGCCAGCAGCCTGGGAGTGGTGGAGCAGTTCTTC. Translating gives CASSLGVVEQFF.

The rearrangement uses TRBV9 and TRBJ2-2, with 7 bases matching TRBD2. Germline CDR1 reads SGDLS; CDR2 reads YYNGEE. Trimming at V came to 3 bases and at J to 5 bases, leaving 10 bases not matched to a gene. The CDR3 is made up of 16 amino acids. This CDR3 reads CASSGTGLLRTGELFF. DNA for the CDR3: TGTGCCAGCAGCGGGACGGGACTACTCAGGACCGGGGAGCTGTTTTTT.

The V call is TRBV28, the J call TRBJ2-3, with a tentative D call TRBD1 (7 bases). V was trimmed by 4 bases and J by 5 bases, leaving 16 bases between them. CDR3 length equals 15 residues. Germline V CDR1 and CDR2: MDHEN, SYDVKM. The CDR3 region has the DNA TGTGCCAGCAGTTCCTGGACAGGAGGGGAAGATACGCAGTATTTT. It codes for CASSSWTGGEDTQYF. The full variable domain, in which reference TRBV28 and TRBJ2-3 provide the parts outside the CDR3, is DVKVTQSSRYLVKRTGEKVFLECVQDMDHENMFWYRQDPGLGLRLIYFSYDVKMKEKGDIPEGYSVSREKKERFSLILESASTNQTSMYLCASSSWTGGEDTQYFGPGTRLTVL.

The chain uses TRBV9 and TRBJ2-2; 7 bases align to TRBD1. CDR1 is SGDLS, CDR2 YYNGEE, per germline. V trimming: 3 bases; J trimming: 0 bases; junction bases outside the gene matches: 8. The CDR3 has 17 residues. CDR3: CASSAPRDRPNTGELFF. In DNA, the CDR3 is TGTGCCAGCAGCGCCCCCCGGGACAGACCGAACACCGGGGAGCTGTTTTTT. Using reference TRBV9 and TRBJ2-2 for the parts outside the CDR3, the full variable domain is DSGVTQTPKHLITATGQRVTLRCSPRSGDLSVYWYQQSLDQGLQFLIQYYNGEERAKGNILERFSAQQFPDLHSELNLSSLELGDSALYFCASSAPRDRPNTGELFFGEGSRLTVL.

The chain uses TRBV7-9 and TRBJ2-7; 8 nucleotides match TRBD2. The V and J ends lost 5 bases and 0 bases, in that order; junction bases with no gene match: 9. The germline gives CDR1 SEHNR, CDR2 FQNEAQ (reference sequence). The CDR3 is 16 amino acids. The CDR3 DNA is TGTGCCAGCAGCGTAACCGGGACTAGTGACTCCTACGAGCAGTACTTC. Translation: CASSVTGTSDSYEQYF.

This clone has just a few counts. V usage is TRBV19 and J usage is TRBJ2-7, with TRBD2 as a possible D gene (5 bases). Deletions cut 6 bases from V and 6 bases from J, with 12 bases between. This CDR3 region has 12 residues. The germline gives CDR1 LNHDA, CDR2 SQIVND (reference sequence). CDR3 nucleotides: TGTGCCAGTAGCCCCACGGGGAGCGAGCAGTACTTC. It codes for CASSPTGSEQYF. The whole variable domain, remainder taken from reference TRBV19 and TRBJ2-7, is DGGITQSPKYLFRKEGQNVTLSCEQNLNHDAMYWYRQDPGQGLRLIYYSQIVNDFQKGDIAEGYSVSREKKESFPLTVTSAQKNPTAFYLCASSPTGSEQYFGPGTRLTVT.

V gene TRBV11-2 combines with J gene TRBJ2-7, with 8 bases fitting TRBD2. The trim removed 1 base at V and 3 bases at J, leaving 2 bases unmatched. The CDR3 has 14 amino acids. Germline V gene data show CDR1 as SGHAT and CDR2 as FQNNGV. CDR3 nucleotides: TGTGCCAGCAGCTTAGGACTAGCGCGCTACGAGCAGTACTTC. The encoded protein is CASSLGLARYEQYF. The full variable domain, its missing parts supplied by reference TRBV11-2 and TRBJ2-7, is EAGVAQSPRYKIIEKRQSVAFWCNPISGHATLYWYQQILGQGPKLLIQFQNNGVVDDSQLPKDRFSAERLKGVDSTLKIQPAKLEDSAVYLCASSLGLARYEQYFGPGTRLTVT.

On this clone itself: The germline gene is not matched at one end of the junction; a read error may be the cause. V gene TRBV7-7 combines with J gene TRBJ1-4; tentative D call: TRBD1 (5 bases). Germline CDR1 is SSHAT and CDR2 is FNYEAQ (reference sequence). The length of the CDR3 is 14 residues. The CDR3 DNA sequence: TGTGCTAGCAGCCCAGGGACAACTAATGAAAAACTGTTTTTT. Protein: CASSPGTTNEKLFF.

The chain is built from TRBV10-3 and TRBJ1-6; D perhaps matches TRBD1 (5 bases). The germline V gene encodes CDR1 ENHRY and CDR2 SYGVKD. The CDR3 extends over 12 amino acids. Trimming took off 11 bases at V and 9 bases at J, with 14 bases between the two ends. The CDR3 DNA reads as TGTGCCTCGTGGGGGGGGTCTTCACCCCTCCACTTT. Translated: CASWGGSSPLHF.

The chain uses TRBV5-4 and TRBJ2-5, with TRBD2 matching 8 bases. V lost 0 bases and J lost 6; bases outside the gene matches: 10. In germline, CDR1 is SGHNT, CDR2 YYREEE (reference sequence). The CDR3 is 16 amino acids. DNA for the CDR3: TGTGCCAGCAGCTTGGCCGGAGCGGGAGTCGGAAAGACCCAGTACTTC. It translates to CASSLAGAGVGKTQYF.

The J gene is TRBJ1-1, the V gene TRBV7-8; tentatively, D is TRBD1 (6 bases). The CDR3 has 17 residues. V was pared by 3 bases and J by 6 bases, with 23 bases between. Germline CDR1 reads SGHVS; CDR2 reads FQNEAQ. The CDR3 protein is CASSFSTGARLGSEAFF. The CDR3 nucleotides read TGTGCCAGCAGCTTCTCGACAGGCGCCCGATTAGGGTCTGAAGCTTTCTTT.

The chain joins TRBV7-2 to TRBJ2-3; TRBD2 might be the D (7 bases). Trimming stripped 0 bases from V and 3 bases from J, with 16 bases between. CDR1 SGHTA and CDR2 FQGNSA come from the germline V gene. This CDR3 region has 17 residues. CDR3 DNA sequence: TGTGCCAGCAGCTTAGCGGAGGGGGAGGGCCGAACAGATACGCAGTATTTT. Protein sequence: CASSLAEGEGRTDTQYF. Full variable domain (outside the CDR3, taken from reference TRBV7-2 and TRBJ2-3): GAGVSQSPSNKVTEKGKDVELRCDPISGHTALYWYRQSLGQGLEFLIYFQGNSAPDKSGLPSDRFSAERTGGSVSTLTIQRTQQEDSAVYLCASSLAEGEGRTDTQYFGPGTRLTVL.

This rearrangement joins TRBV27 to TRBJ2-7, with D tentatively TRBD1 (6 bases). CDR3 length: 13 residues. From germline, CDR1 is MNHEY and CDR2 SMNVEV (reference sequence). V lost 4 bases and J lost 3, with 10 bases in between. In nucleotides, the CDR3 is TGTGCCAGCAGTTCCAGCAGGGGCTACGAGCAGTACTTC. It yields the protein CASSSSRGYEQYF.

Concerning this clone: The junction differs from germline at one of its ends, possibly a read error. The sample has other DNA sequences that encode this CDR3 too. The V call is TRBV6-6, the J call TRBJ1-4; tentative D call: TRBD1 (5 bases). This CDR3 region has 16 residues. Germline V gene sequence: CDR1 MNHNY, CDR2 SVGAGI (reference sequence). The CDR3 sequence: CASSYWQGITNEKLFF. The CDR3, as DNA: TGTGCCAGCAGTTACTGGCAGGGCATAACTAATGAAAAGCTGTTTTTT.

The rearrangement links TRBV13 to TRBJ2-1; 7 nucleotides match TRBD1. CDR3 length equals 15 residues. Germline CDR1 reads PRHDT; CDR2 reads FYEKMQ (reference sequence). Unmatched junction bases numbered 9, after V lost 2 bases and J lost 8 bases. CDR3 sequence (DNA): TGTGCCAGCAGCTTATTGGCAGGGGGAAGGGATGAGCAGTTCTTC. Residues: CASSLLAGGRDEQFF. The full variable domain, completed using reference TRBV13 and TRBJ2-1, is AAGVIQSPRHLIKEKRETATLKCYPIPRHDTVYWYQQGPGQDPQFLISFYEKMQSDKGSIPDRFSAQQFSDYHSELNMSSLELGDSALYFCASSLLAGGRDEQFFGPGTRLTVL.

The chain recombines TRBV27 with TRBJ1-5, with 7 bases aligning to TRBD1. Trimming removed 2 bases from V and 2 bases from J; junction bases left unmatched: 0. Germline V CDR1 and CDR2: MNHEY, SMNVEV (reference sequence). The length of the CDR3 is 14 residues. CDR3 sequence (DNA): TGTGCCAGCAGTTTAACAGGGGGCAATCAGCCCCAGCATTTT. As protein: CASSLTGGNQPQHF.

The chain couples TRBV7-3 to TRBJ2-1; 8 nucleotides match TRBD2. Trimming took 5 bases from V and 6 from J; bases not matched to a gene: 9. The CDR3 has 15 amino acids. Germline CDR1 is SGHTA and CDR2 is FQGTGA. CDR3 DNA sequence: TGTGCCAGCAGCCCCCGCCTAGCGGGCGGCAATGAGCAGTTCTTC. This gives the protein CASSPRLAGGNEQFF.